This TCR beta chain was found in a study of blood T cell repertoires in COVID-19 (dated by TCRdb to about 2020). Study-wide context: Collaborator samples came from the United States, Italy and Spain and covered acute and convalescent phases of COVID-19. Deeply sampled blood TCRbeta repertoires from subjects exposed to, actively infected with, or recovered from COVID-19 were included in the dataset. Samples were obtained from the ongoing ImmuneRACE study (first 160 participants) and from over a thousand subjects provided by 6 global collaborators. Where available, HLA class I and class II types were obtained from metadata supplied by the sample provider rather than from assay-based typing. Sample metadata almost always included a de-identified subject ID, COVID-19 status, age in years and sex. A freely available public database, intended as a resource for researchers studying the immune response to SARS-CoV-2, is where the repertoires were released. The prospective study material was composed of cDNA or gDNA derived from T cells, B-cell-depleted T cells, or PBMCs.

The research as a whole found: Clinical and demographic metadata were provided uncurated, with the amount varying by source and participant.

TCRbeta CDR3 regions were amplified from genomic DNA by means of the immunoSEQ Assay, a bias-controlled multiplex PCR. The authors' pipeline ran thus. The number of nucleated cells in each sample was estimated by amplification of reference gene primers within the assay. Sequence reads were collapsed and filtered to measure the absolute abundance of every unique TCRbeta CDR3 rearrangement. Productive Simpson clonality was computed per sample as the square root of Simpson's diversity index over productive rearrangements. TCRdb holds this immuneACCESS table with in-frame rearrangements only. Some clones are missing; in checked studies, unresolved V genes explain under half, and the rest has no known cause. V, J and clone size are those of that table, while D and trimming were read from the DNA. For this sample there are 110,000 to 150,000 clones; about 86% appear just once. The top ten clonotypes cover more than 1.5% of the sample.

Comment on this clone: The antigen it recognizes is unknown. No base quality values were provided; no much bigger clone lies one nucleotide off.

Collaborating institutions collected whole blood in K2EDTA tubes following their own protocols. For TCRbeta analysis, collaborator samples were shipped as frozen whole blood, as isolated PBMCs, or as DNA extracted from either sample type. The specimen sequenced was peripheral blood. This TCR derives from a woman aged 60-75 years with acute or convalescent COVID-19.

The bases are TGTGCCAGCAGTCTAGTCCCTTATGGCTACACCTTC. The encoded protein is CASSLVPYGYTF. The chain joins TRBV28 to TRBJ1-2; confidence is insufficient to name the D gene. Between the V and J ends, shortened by 5 bases and 5 bases respectively, the junction contains 9 bases. Sequences MDHEN (CDR1) and SYDVKM (CDR2) are obtained from the germline V gene. The CDR3 goes from the cysteine to the phenylalanine over 12 residues. Just the 36-base CDR3 DNA is kept, in frame starting at base 1.